What follows are 30 T cell receptor beta chains derived from one specimen sequenced in a study of identical twins. MiXCR, run by TCRdb on the 5' RACE reads, gives a single entry per CDR3 protein. The table records around 530,000 distinct CDR3 sequences, 12% to 15% of them present only once. These same records also appear under a second study, on yellow fever vaccine responses in identical twins.

The source material was CD4+ T cells sorted from blood. Receptors were obtained from a young woman in good health.

This clonotype was picked up many times. For the CDR3, the DNA is TGTGCCAGCAGACGGACAGGGGCTTCCTACGAGCAGTACTTC. Encoded protein: CASRRTGASYEQYF. The chain is built from TRBV2 and TRBJ2-7; the match to TRBD1 covers 9 bases. V trimming: 6 bases; J trimming: 1 base; junction bases outside the gene matches: 4. This CDR3 comprises 14 residues. The germline gives CDR1 SNHLY, CDR2 FYNNEI.

This clonotype was detected a few times. The chain joins TRBV29-1 to TRBJ2-3, with 8 positions matching TRBD1. CDR1 is SQVTM, CDR2 ANQGSEA, per germline. The junction had 10 bases not matched to a gene; V was cut back by 7 bases and J by 7 bases. The CDR3 has 13 residues. In DNA, the CDR3 is TGCAGCGCAAGGGCAGGGGGCAGGTATACGCAGTATTTT. As protein: CSARAGGRYTQYF.

The CDR3 DNA is TGCGCCAGCAGCCCCTGGGACAGAACCTACGAGCAGTACTTC. Protein sequence: CASSPWDRTYEQYF. The rearrangement joins TRBV4-1 to TRBJ2-7; 7 bases fit TRBD1. The CDR3 runs 14 residues. Per the germline V gene, CDR1 is MGHRA and CDR2 is YSYEKL. V dropped 4 bases and J dropped 2; count of bases not matched to a gene: 5.

The rearrangement uses TRBV29-1 and TRBJ1-1; no definite D call. V was shortened by 7 bases and J by 2 bases, with 14 bases between the two germline ends. Germline-derived CDR1 and CDR2 are SQVTM and ANQGSEA. CDR3 length: 13 residues. The CDR3 nucleotides are TGCAGCGCCGGCAGGCCCTTAAACACTGAAGCTTTCTTT. As protein: CSAGRPLNTEAFF.

This clonotype was counted between two and nine times. Sequence at one end of the junction differs from germline and may be a read error. The chain combines TRBV4-1 with TRBJ2-1; D remains ambiguous. The CDR3 has 10 residues. CDR1 and CDR2 (germline): MGHRA, YSYEKL. Here the CDR3 reads CASSQAPLCF. CDR3 sequence (DNA): TGCGCCAGCAGCCAAGCCCCTCTGTGCTTC.

This clonotype was counted ten times or more. V and J are TRBV28 and TRBJ2-1, with D perhaps TRBD2 (6 bases). Deletions cut 7 bases from V and 0 bases from J, with 10 bases between. The germline V gene has CDR1 MDHEN and CDR2 SYDVKM. This CDR3 comprises 14 residues. In DNA, the CDR3 is TGTGCCAGCAATAGCGGAACCTCCTACAATGAGCAGTTCTTC. Protein product: CASNSGTSYNEQFF.

There are a few counts of this clonotype. The rearrangement joins TRBV5-1 to TRBJ2-2; D may be TRBD1 (5 bases). Germline-derived CDR1 and CDR2 are SGHRS and YFSETQ. The length of the CDR3 is 14 residues. The germline V and J ends were trimmed by 4 bases and 3 bases, with 10 bases remaining between them. The CDR3: CASSRQLDTGELFF. Written as DNA, the CDR3 is TGCGCCAGCAGCCGACAGTTGGACACCGGGGAGCTGTTTTTT.

This clonotype was recorded a few times. The CDR3 bases are TGTGCCAGCAGCTTGGGGGCGCGCACCGGGGAGCTGTTTTTT. Translating it yields CASSLGARTGELFF. This rearrangement joins TRBV7-2 to TRBJ2-2, with D maybe TRBD1 (6 bases). CDR3 length: 14 amino acids. The germline V gene encodes CDR1 SGHTA and CDR2 FQGNSA. The V and J ends lost 3 bases and 4 bases respectively, with 9 bases between them.

This sequence joins TRBV6-5 and TRBJ1-1; TRBD1 aligns across 7 bases. Trimming took 4 bases from V and 0 from J; bases not matched to a gene: 2. The CDR3 spans 14 residues. Germline V gene sequence: CDR1 MNHEY, CDR2 SVGAGI. The DNA for the CDR3 is TGTGCCAGCAGTTCAGGGGGAGTGAACACTGAAGCTTTCTTT. It encodes CASSSGGVNTEAFF.

This clonotype was counted a few times. The rearrangement joins TRBV6-1 to TRBJ2-1; TRBD2 matches 13 bases. Germline loops: CDR1 MNHNS, CDR2 SASEGT. The ends lost 6 bases at V and 7 bases at J; junction bases unmatched: 9. The CDR3 runs 16 residues. The CDR3 sequence: CASSSPGTSGVNEQFF. The CDR3 nucleotides are TGTGCCAGCAGCTCTCCCGGGACTAGCGGGGTGAATGAGCAGTTCTTC.

This clonotype was counted a few times. The chain combines TRBV7-8 with TRBJ1-6, with 7 nucleotides matching TRBD1. The J segment lost 18 bases and the V segment lost 0 bases, leaving 14 bases of the junction unmatched. Germline-derived CDR1 and CDR2 are SGHVS and FQNEAQ. This CDR3 has 15 amino acids. The CDR3 DNA reads TGTGCCAGCAGCTTAGCGTACAGGGGAATAGATTATCCCCACTTT. It is translated as CASSLAYRGIDYPHF.

This clonotype was observed a handful of times. J is TRBJ2-2 and V is TRBV4-1; 7 positions agree with TRBD1. V was clipped by 3 bases and J by 0 bases; unmatched bases: 7. Germline lookup yields CDR1 MGHRA and CDR2 YSYEKL. The CDR3 is 17 amino acids. CDR3 region: CASSQGRQGPNTGELFF. The CDR3 coding sequence is TGCGCCAGCAGCCAGGGGCGACAGGGACCGAACACCGGGGAGCTGTTTTTT.

V is TRBV7-3 and J is TRBJ2-5, with 11 positions matching TRBD1. CDR1 and CDR2 (germline): SGHTA, FQGTGA. The CDR3 loop spans 16 amino acids. The trim removed 4 bases at V and 4 bases at J, leaving 8 bases unmatched. The CDR3 reads CASSSASGTGGETQYF. Written as DNA, the CDR3 is TGTGCCAGCAGCTCGGCCTCCGGGACAGGGGGAGAGACCCAGTACTTC. Complete variable domain (other parts from reference TRBV7-3 and TRBJ2-5): GAGVSQTPSNKVTEKGKYVELRCDPISGHTALYWYRQSLGQGPEFLIYFQGTGAADDSGLPNDRFFAVRPEGSVSTLKIQRTERGDSAVYLCASSSASGTGGETQYFGPGTRLLVL.

The rearrangement links TRBV19 to TRBJ2-1; D might be TRBD2 (5 bases). Germline CDR1 LNHDA, CDR2 SQIVND (reference sequence). This CDR3 has 15 amino acids. V was shortened by 6 bases and J by 1 base, with 13 bases between the two germline ends. The CDR3 loop is CASRRAEVSYNEQFF. The CDR3 region has the DNA TGTGCCAGTAGGAGAGCGGAGGTGTCCTACAATGAGCAGTTCTTC.

V gene TRBV20-1 combines with J gene TRBJ2-7; weak D call: TRBD1 (6 bases). V lost 3 bases to trimming and J lost 2 bases, with 11 bases between them. Germline V gene data show CDR1 as DFQATT and CDR2 as SNEGSKA (reference sequence). The CDR3 consists of 13 residues. The CDR3 region has the DNA TGCAGTGCTAGGAGTCAGGGGCCCTACGAGCAGTACTTC. It specifies CSARSQGPYEQYF.

CDR3 sequence reads: CAIRGGAHRSGNTIYF. The CDR3 nucleotides are TGTGCCATCAGGGGGGGTGCACACCGCTCTGGAAACACCATATATTTT. The gene calls are TRBV10-3 and TRBJ1-3; tentative D call: TRBD1 (5 bases). This CDR3 is built from 16 residues. V was cut by 6 bases and J by 0 bases, with 15 bases left in between. The germline V gene has CDR1 ENHRY and CDR2 SYGVKD.

This clonotype was observed many times. The gene calls are TRBV5-1 and TRBJ2-1, with 9 bases identical to TRBD1. The CDR3 runs 15 residues. Trimming took 4 bases from V and 4 from J; bases not matched to a gene: 6. Germline-derived CDR1 and CDR2 are SGHRS and YFSETQ. CDR3 loop: CASSRGQGEYNEQFF. The CDR3 DNA reads as TGCGCCAGCAGCAGGGGACAGGGTGAATACAATGAGCAGTTCTTC.

This rearrangement joins TRBV10-3 to TRBJ2-3, with 12 bases identical to TRBD2. Germline CDR1 is ENHRY and CDR2 is SYGVKD. Trimming at V came to 7 bases and at J to 1 base, leaving 3 bases not matched to a gene. The CDR3 has 15 amino acids. The CDR3 DNA is TGTGCCATCAAGCTAGCGGGGGGGCGCACAGATACGCAGTATTTT. Translated, it gives CAIKLAGGRTDTQYF.

This chain joins TRBV6-1 and TRBJ1-2; a weak D match, TRBD1 (5 bases). Germline-derived CDR1 and CDR2 are MNHNS and SASEGT. V was shortened by 6 bases and J by 7 bases, with 18 bases between the two germline ends. This CDR3 contains 14 residues. CDR3 in DNA: TGTGCCAGCAGGCCTGCCACAGGAGTACTTGGCTACACCTTC. Encoded protein: CASRPATGVLGYTF.

This clonotype was detected a few times. The chain has TRBV7-9 and TRBJ2-7, with 8 bases that match TRBD2. The CDR3 has 16 residues. With 0 bases clipped from V and 7 bases from J, the junction kept 11 bases outside the gene matches. Germline V gene data show CDR1 as SEHNR and CDR2 as FQNEAQ (reference sequence). The CDR3 protein is CASSLAGSGAVGEQYF. DNA of the CDR3: TGTGCCAGCAGCTTAGCGGGTAGCGGGGCCGTTGGTGAGCAGTACTTC.

The table lists this clonotype with a few counts. The rearrangement links TRBV6-1 to TRBJ1-1, with D possibly matching TRBD1 (6 bases). The V gene's germline CDR1 is MNHNS and CDR2 SASEGT. The CDR3 loop spans 15 amino acids. With 6 bases removed from V and 0 bases from J, the gap between germline ends came to 14 bases. The CDR3 region is CASRSGGHMNTEAFF. The CDR3 DNA sequence: TGTGCCAGCAGGAGCGGGGGACATATGAACACTGAAGCTTTCTTT.

In its sample, this clonotype was seen many times. V is TRBV12-3 or TRBV12-4 and J is TRBJ2-7; 11 bases align to TRBD1. Trimming at V came to 4 bases and at J to 5 bases, leaving 13 bases not matched to a gene. This CDR3 has 17 residues. The CDR3 region is CASSSSDRGLFFDEQYF. In nucleotides, the CDR3 is TGTGCCAGCAGTTCCTCGGACAGGGGGCTTTTTTTCGACGAGCAGTACTTC.

This clonotype was seen only a few times. The chain is built from TRBV11-2 and TRBJ2-1; weak D call: TRBD1 (6 bases). The CDR3 runs 14 residues. Trimming took 2 bases from V and 6 from J, leaving 11 bases between them. Per germline, CDR1 SGHAT and CDR2 FQNNGV. The CDR3, as DNA: TGTGCCAGCAGCTTATCCGGGACATCCAATGAGCAGTTCTTC. Amino acids: CASSLSGTSNEQFF.

This clonotype was seen only a few times. The chain uses TRBV11-2 and TRBJ1-6; D is unclear. Trimming shortened V by 2 bases and J by 5 bases, and 4 bases separated the two germline ends. CDR1 and CDR2 (germline): SGHAT, FQNNGV. This CDR3 has 13 residues. The CDR3 region is CASSLRHNSPLHF. CDR3 in DNA: TGTGCCAGCAGCTTAAGACATAATTCACCCCTCCACTTT.

This clonotype has just a few counts. The chain joins TRBV9 to TRBJ1-3; unclear D gene. The CDR3 is 13 residues long. Trimming took off 5 bases at V and 2 bases at J, with 8 bases between the two ends. Germline values: CDR1 SGDLS, CDR2 YYNGEE. CDR3 region: CASRASAGNTIYF. The CDR3 bases are TGTGCCAGCAGAGCATCGGCTGGAAACACCATATATTTT.

This clonotype appeared a few times. The chain carries TRBV12-3 or TRBV12-4 and TRBJ1-5; 8 nucleotides match TRBD1. The ends lost 7 bases at V and 1 base at J; junction bases unmatched: 3. The CDR3 consists of 14 residues. The CDR3 region is CASTQGASNQPQHF. The CDR3 region has the DNA TGTGCCAGCACCCAGGGGGCGAGCAATCAGCCCCAGCATTTT.

The chain recombines TRBV6-1 with TRBJ2-5, with 7 bases aligning to TRBD2. Germline lookup yields CDR1 MNHNS and CDR2 SASEGT. CDR3 size: 16 residues. V dropped 10 bases and J dropped 2; count of bases not matched to a gene: 16. In DNA, the CDR3 is TGTGCCACCACCTCCCTAGCGGCCCCGAAACAAGAGACCCAGTACTTC. Protein product: CATTSLAAPKQETQYF.

The V call is TRBV29-1, the J call TRBJ2-2; 8 bases match TRBD1. CDR1 and CDR2 (germline): SQVTM, ANQGSEA. The CDR3 contains 14 residues. The junction had 11 bases not matched to a gene; V was cut back by 7 bases and J by 7 bases. The CDR3 is CSATPGTGLGELFF. CDR3 DNA sequence: TGCAGCGCCACCCCCGGGACAGGACTCGGGGAGCTGTTTTTT.

This clonotype was seen once. This chain connects TRBV6-5 to TRBJ1-6, with D possibly being TRBD1 (6 bases). From germline, CDR1 is MNHEY and CDR2 SVGAGI. V was clipped by 6 bases and J by 10 bases, with 16 bases between them. The CDR3 has 14 residues. Here the CDR3 DNA reads TGTGCCAGCAGCCAGGGACGGGGGGGCTCACCCCTCCACTTT. As protein: CASSQGRGGSPLHF.

This CDR3 reads CASSTGTYEQYV. In DNA, the CDR3 is TGTGCCAGCAGCACGGGAACCTACGAGCAGTACGTC. The gene calls are TRBV28 and TRBJ2-7; D is possibly TRBD2 (5 bases). V shed 6 bases and J shed 2 bases, with 8 bases lying between them. Germline V lookup: CDR1 MDHEN, CDR2 SYDVKM. This CDR3 comprises 12 residues.